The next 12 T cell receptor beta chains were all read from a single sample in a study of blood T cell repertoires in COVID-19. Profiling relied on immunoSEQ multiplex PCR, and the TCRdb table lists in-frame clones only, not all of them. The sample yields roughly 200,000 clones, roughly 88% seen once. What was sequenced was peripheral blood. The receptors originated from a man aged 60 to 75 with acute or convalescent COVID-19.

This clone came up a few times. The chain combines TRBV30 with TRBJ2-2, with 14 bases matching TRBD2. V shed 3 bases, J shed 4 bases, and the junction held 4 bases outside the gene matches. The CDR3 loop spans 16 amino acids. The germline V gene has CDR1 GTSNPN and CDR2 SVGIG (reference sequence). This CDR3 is CAWRGLAGAGTGELFF. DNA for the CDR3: TGTGCCTGGAGGGGACTAGCGGGAGCGGGCACCGGGGAGCTGTTTTTT.

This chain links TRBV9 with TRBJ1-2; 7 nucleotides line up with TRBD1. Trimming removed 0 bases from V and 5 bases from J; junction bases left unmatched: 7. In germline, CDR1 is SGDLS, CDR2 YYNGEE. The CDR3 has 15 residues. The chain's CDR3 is CASSVGQGGRYGYTF. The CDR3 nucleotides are TGTGCCAGCAGCGTAGGGCAGGGGGGAAGGTATGGCTACACCTTC.

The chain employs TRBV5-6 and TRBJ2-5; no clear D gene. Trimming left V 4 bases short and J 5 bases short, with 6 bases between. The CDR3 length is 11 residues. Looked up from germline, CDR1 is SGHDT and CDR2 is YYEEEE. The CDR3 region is CASSALETQYF. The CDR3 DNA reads TGTGCCAGCAGCGCGTTGGAGACCCAGTACTTC. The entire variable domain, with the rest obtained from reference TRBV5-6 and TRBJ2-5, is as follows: DAGVTQSPTHLIKTRGQQVTLRCSPKSGHDTVSWYQQALGQGPQFIFQYYEEEERQRGNFPDRFSGHQFPNYSSELNVNALLLGDSALYLCASSALETQYFGPGTRLLVL.

CDR3 in amino acids: CASSPLGTGNTIYF. As DNA, the CDR3 is TGTGCCAGCAGCCCCCTCGGTACTGGAAACACCATATATTTT. This sequence joins TRBV7-2 and TRBJ1-3; D unclear. The germline V gene encodes CDR1 SGHTA and CDR2 FQGNSA. The V end was cut by 5 bases, the J end by 2 bases, with 10 bases between. This CDR3 is built from 14 residues.

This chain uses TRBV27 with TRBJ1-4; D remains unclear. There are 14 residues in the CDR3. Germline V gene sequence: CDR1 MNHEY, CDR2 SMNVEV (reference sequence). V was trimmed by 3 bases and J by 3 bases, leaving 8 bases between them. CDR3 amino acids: CASSLSLANEKLFF. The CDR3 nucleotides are TGTGCCAGCAGTTTGAGTTTGGCTAATGAAAAACTGTTTTTT.

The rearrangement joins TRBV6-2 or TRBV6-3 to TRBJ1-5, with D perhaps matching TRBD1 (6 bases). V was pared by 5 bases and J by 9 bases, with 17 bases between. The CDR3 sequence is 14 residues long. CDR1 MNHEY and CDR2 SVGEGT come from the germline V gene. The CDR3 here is CASSGNREARPQHF. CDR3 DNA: TGTGCCAGCAGTGGCAACAGGGAAGCCCGGCCCCAGCATTTT.

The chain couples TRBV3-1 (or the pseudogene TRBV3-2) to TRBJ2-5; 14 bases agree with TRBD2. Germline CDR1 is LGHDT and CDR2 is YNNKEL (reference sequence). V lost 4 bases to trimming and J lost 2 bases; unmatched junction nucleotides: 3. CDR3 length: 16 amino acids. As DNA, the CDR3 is TGTGCCAGCAGCCGAGGACTAGCGGGGGGACAAGAGACCCAGTACTTC. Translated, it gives CASSRGLAGGQETQYF.

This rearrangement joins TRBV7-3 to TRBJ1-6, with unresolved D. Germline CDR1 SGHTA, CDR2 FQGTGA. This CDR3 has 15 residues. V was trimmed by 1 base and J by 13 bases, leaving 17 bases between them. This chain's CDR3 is CASSLMAGRGEPLHF. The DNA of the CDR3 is TGTGCCAGCAGCTTAATGGCTGGACGGGGTGAGCCCCTCCACTTT.

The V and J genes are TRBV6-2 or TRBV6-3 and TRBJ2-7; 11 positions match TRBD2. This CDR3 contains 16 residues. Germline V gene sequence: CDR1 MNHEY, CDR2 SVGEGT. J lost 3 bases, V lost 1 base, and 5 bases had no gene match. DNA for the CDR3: TGTGCCAGCAGTTACTTCCCCGGGACTAGCGGCTACGAGCAGTACTTC. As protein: CASSYFPGTSGYEQYF.

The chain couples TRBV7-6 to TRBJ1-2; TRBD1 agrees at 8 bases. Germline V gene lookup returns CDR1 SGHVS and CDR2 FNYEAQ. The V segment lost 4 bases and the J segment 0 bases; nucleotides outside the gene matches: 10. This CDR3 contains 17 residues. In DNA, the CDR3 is TGTGCCAGCAGCTCAATCCGGGACAGGTTAACTAACTATGGCTACACCTTC. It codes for CASSSIRDRLTNYGYTF.

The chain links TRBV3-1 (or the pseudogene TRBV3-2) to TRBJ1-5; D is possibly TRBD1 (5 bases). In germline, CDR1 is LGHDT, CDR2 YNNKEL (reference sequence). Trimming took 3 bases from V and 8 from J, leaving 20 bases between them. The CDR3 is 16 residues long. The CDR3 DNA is TGTGCCAGCAGCCAGGGCGGGACGGTTGCAATCAAGCCCCAGCATTTT. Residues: CASSQGGTVAIKPQHF.

CDR3 sequence (DNA): TGTGCCACTGTAAGGGGGACGAGGCGACACGAGCAGTACTTC. Protein sequence: CATVRGTRRHEQYF. V and J are TRBV28 and TRBJ2-7; possibly TRBD1 for D (6 bases). Germline lookup yields CDR1 MDHEN and CDR2 SYDVKM. V was clipped by 10 bases and J by 5 bases, with 21 bases between them. CDR3 length: 14 residues.